This T cell receptor (beta chain) was sequenced during a study of T cell responses to AZD1222 COVID-19 vaccine. Assay: immunoSEQ multiplex PCR; the TCRdb copy retains only in-frame clones and omits some. The repertoire holds fewer than 85,000 clones, with about nine tenths as singletons. The CDR3 has 16 amino acids. Germline CDR1 and CDR2: SGHNT and YYREEE (reference sequence). Trimming cost V 3 bases and J 2 bases; bases outside gene matches: 6. The sequences come from peripheral blood, collected 28 days after the second AZD1222 dose. This TCR was sampled from an adult who received the AZD1222 COVID-19 vaccine. The chain carries TRBV5-4 and TRBJ2-5; 11 nucleotides align to TRBD2. CDR3 bases: TGTGCCAGCAGCTACTTCCTAGCGGGGGGACAAGAGACCCAGTACTTC. It specifies CASSYFLAGGQETQYF.